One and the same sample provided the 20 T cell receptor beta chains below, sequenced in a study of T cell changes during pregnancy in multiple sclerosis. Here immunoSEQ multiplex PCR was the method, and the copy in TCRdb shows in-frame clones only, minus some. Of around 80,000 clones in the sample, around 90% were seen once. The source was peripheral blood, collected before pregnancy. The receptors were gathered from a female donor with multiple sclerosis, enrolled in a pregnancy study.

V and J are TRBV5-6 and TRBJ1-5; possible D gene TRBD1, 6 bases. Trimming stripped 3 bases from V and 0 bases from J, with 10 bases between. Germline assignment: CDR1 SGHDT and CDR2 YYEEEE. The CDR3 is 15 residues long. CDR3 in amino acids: CASSSGQYSNQPQHF. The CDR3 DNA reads TGTGCCAGCAGCTCCGGACAGTATAGCAATCAGCCCCAGCATTTT.

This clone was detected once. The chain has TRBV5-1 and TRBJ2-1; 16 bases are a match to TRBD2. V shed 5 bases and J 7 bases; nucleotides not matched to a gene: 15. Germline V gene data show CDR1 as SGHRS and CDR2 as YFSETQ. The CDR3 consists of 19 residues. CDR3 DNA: TGCGCCAGCAGATCATACACGGGACTAGCGGGAGGGCGTGGAAATGAGCAGTTCTTC. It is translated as CASRSYTGLAGGRGNEQFF. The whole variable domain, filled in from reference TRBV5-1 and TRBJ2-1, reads KAGVTQTPRYLIKTRGQQVTLSCSPISGHRSVSWYQQTPGQGLQFLFEYFSETQRNKGNFPGRFSGRQFSNSRSEMNVSTLELGDSALYLCASRSYTGLAGGRGNEQFFGPGTRLTVL.

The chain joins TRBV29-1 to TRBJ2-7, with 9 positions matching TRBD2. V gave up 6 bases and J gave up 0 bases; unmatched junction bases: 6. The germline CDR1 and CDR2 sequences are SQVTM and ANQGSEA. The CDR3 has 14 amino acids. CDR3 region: CSVRLAGVSYEQYF. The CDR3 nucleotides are TGCAGCGTCCGTTTAGCGGGAGTCTCCTACGAGCAGTACTTC.

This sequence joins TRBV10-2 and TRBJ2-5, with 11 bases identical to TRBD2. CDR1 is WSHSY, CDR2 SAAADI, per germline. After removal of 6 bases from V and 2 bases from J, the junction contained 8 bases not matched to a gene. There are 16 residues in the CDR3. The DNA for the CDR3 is TGCGCCAGCAGCCGCCCCGGACTAGCGGGTCAAGAGACCCAGTACTTC. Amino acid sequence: CASSRPGLAGQETQYF.

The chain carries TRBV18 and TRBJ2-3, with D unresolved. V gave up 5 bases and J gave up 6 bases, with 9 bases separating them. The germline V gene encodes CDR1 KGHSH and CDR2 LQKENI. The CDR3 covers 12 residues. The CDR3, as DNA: TGTGCCAGCTCATATCTTCCGGATACGCAGTATTTT. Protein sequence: CASSYLPDTQYF. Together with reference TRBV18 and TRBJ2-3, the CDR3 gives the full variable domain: NAGVMQNPRHLVRRRGQEARLRCSPMKGHSHVYWYRQLPEEGLKFMVYLQKENIIDESGMPKERFSAEFPKEGPSILRIQQVVRGDSAAYFCASSYLPDTQYFGPGTRLTVL.

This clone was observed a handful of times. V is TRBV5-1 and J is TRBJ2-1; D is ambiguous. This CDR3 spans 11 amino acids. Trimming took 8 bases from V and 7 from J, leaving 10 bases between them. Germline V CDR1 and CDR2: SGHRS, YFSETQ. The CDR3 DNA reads TGCGCCAGTGCGACTGGGAATGAGCAGTTCTTC. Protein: CASATGNEQFF.

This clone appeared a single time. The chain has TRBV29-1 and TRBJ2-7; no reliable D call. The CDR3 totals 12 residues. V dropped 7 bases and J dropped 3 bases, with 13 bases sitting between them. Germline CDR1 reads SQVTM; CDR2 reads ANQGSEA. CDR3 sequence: CSASSTSYEQYF. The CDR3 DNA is TGCAGCGCCTCCTCGACAAGCTACGAGCAGTACTTC.

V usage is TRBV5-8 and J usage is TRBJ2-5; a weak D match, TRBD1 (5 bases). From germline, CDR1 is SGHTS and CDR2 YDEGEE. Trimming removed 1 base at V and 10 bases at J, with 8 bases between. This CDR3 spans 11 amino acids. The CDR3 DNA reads TGTGCCAGCAGCTTGACCCAGGGCCAGTACTTC. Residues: CASSLTQGQYF. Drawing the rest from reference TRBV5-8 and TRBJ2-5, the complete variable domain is EAGVTQSPTHLIKTRGQQATLRCSPISGHTSVYWYQQALGLGLQFLLWYDEGEERNRGNFPPRFSGRQFPNYSSELNVNALELEDSALYLCASSLTQGQYFGPGTRLLVL.

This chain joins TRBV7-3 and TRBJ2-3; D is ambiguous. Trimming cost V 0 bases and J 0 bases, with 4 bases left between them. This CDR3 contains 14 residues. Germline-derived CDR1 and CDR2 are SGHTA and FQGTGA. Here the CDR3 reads CASSLTPSTDTQYF. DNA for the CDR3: TGTGCCAGCAGCTTAACCCCTAGCACAGATACGCAGTATTTT.

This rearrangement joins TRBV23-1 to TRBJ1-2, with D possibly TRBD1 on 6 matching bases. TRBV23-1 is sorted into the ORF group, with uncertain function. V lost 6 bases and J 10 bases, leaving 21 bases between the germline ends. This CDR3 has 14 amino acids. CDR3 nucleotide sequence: TGCGCCAGCAGCCCCGGAAGGGGGTGGGTTGACTACACCTTC. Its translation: CASSPGRGWVDYTF.

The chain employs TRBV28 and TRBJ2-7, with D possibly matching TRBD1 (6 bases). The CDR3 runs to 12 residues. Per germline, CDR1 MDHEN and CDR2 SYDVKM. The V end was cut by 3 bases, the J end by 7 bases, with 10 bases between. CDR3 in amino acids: CASSFPGDEQYF. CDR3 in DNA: TGTGCCAGCAGTTTTCCAGGGGATGAGCAGTACTTC.

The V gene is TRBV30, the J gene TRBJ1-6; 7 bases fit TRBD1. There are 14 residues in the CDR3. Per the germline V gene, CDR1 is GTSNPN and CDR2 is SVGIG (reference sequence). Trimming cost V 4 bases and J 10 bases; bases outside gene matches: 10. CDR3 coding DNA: TGTGCCTGGACAGTGGAGGGGGCGAGATCACCCCTCCACTTT. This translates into CAWTVEGARSPLHF.

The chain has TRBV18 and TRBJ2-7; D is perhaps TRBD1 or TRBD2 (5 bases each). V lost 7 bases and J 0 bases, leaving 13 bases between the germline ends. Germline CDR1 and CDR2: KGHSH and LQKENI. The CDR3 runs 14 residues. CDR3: CASLPGPSSYEQYF. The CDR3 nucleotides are TGTGCCAGCTTACCGGGGCCTAGCTCCTACGAGCAGTACTTC.

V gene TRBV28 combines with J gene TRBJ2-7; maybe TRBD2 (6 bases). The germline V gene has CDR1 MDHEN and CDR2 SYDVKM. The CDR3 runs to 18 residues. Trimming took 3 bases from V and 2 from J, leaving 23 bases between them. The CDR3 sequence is CASSLAGRVPHLTYEQYF. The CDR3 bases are TGTGCCAGCAGTTTGGCCGGGAGAGTCCCGCATCTAACCTACGAGCAGTACTTC.

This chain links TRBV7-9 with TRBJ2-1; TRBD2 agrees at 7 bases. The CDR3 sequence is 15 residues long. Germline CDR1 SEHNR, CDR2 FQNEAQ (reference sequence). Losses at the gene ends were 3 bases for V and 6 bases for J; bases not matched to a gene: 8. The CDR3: CASSLGGMTVNEQFF. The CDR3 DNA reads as TGTGCCAGCAGCTTGGGGGGGATGACAGTCAATGAGCAGTTCTTC.

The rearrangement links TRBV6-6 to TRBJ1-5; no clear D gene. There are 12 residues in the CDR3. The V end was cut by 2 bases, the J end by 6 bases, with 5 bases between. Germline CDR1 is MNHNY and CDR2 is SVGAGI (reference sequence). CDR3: CASSYEGQPQHF. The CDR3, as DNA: TGTGCCAGCAGTTACGAGGGTCAGCCCCAGCATTTT.

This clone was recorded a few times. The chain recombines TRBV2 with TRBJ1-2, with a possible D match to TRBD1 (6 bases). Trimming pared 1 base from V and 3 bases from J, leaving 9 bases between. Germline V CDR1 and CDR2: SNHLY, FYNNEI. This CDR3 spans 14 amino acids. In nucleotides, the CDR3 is TGTGCCAGCAGTGAAGGCGGGGGCCACTATGGCTACACCTTC. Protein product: CASSEGGGHYGYTF.

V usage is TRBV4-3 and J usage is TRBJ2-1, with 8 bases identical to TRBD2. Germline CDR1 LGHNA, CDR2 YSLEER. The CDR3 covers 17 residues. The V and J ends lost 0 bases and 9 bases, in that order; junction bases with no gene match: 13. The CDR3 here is CASSQEGGTSPFSEQFF. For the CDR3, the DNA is TGCGCCAGCAGCCAAGAAGGGGGGACTAGTCCATTTAGTGAGCAGTTCTTC.

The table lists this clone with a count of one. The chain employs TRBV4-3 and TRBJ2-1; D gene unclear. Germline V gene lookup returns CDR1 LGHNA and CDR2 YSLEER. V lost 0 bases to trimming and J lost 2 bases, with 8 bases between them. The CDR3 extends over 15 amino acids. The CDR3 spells CASSQDHTTYNEQFF. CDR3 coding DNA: TGCGCCAGCAGCCAAGATCATACTACCTACAATGAGCAGTTCTTC.

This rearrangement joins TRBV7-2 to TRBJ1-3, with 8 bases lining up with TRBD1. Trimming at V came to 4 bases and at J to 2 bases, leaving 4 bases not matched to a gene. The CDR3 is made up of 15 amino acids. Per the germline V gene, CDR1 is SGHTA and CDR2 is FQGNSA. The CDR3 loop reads CASSSQGAAGNTIYF. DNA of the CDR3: TGTGCCAGCAGCTCTCAGGGGGCGGCTGGAAACACCATATATTTT.